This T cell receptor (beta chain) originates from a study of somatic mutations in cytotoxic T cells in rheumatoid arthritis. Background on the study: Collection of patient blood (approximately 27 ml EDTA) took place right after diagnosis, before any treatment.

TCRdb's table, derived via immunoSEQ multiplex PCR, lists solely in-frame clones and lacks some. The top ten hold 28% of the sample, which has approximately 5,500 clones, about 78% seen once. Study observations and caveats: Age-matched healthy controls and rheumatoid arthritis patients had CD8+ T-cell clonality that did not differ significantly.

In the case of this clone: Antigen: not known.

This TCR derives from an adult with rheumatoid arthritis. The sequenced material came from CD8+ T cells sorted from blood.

The CDR3 reads CACQRGVSYNEQFF. CDR3 bases: TGTGCCTGTCAGAGGGGCGTCTCCTACAATGAGCAGTTCTTC. The chain couples TRBV30 to TRBJ2-1, with D perhaps being TRBD1 or TRBD2 (5 bases each). The CDR3 is made up of 14 amino acids. V was shortened by 6 bases and J by 0 bases, with 12 bases between the two germline ends. Germline-derived CDR1 and CDR2 are GTSNPN and SVGIG (reference sequence).